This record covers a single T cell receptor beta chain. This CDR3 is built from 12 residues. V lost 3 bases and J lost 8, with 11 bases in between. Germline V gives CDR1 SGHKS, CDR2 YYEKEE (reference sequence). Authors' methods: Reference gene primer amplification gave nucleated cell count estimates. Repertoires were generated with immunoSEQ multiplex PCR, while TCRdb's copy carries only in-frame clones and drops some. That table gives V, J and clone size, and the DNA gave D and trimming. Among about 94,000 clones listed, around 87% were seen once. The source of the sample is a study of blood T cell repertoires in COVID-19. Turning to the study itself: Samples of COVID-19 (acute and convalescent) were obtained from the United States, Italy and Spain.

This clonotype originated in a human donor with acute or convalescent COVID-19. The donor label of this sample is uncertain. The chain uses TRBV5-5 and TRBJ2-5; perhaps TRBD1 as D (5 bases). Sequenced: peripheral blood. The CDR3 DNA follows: TGTGCCAGCAGCTCCAGTGGGGCTACCCAGTACTTC. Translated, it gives CASSSSGATQYF.